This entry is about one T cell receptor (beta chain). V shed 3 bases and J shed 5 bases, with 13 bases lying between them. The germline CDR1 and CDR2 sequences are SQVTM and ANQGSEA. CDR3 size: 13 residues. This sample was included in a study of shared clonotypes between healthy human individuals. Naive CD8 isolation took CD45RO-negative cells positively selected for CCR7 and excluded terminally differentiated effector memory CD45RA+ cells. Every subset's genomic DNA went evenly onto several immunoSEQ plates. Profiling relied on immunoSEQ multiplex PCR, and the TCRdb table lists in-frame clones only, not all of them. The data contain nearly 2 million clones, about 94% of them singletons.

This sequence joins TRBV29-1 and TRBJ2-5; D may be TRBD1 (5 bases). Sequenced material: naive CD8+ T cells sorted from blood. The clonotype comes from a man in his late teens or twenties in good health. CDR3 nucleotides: TGCAGCGTTGAGGCAGGGTCGGTGGAGACCCAGTACTTC. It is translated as CSVEAGSVETQYF.